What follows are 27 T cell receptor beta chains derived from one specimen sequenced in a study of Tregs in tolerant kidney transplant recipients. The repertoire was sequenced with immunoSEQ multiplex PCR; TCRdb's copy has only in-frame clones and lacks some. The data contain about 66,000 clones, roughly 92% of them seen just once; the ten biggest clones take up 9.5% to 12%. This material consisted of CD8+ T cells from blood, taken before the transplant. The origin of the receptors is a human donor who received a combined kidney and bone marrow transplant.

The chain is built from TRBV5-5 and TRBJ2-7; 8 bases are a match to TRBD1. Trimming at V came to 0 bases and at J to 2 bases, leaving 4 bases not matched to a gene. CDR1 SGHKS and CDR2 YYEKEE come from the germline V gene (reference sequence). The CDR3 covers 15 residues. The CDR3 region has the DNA TGTGCCAGCAGCTTGGCCAGGGGGCTAACCTACGAGCAGTACTTC. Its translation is CASSLARGLTYEQYF.

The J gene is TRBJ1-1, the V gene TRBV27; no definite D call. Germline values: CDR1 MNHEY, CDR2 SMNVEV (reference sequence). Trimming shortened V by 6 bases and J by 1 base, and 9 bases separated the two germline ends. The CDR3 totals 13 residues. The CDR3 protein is CASSLTRNTEAFF. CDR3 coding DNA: TGTGCCAGCAGCCTAACCCGGAACACTGAAGCTTTCTTT.

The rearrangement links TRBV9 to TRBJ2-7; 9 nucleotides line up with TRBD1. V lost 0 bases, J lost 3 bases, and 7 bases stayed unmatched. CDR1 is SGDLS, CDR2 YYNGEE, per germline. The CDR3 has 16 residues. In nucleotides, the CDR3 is TGTGCCAGCAGCGTAGGAACCGGGACAGGGATCTACGAGCAGTACTTC. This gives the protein CASSVGTGTGIYEQYF.

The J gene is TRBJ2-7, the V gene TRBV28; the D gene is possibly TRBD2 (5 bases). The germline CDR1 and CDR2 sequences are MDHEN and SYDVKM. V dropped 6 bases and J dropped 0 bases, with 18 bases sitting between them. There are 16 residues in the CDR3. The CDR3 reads CASRWIGSGSSYEQYF. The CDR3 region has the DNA TGTGCCAGCAGATGGATAGGTTCTGGGAGCTCCTACGAGCAGTACTTC.

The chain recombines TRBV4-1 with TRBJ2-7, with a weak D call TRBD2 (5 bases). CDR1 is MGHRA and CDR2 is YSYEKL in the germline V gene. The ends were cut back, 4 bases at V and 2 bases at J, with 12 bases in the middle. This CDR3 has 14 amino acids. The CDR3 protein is CASSPLALTYEQYF. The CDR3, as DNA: TGCGCCAGCAGCCCTCTAGCTCTCACCTACGAGCAGTACTTC.

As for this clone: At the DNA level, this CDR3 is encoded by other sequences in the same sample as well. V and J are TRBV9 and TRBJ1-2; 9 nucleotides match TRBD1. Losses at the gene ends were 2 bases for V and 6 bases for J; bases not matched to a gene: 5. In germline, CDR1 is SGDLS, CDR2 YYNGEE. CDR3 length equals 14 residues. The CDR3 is CASSVLGQGNGYTF. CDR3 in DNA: TGTGCCAGCAGCGTGCTGGGACAGGGAAATGGCTACACCTTC.

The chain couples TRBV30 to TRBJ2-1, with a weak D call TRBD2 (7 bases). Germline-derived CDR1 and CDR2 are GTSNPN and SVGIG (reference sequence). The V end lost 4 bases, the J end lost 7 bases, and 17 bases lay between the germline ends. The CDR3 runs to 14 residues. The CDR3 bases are TGTGCCTGGACTGTGAGGGGGGGCCGGAATGAGCAGTTCTTC. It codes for CAWTVRGGRNEQFF.

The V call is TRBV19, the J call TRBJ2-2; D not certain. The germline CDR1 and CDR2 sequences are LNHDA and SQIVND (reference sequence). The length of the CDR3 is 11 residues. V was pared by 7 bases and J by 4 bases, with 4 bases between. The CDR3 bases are TGTGCCAGTACTGTCACCGGGGAGCTGTTTTTT. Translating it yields CASTVTGELFF.

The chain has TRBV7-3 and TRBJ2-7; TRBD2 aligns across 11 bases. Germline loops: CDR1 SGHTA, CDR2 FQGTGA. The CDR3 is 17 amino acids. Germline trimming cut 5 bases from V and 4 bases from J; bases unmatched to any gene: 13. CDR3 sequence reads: CASSPNTLAGASYEQYF. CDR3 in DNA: TGTGCCAGCAGCCCGAACACACTAGCGGGAGCATCTTACGAGCAGTACTTC.

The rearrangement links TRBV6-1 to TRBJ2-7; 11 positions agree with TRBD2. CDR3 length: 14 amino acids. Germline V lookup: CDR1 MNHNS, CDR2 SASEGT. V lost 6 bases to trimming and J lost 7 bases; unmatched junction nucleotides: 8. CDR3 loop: CASRKPGLAEEQYF. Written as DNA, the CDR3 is TGTGCCAGCAGAAAACCGGGACTAGCGGAGGAGCAGTACTTC.

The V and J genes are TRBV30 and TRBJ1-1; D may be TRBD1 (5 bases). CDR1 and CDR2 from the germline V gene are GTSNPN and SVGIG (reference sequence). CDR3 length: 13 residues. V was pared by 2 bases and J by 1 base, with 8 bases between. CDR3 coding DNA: TGTGCCTGGAGTTGGGGCAGGAACACTGAAGCTTTCTTT. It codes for CAWSWGRNTEAFF.

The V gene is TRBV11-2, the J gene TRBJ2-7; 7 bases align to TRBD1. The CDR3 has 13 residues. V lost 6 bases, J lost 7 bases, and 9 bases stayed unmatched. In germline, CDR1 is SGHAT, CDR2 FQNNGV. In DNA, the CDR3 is TGTGCCAGCAGAGCTTGGGACAGTTGGGAGCAGTACTTC. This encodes CASRAWDSWEQYF.

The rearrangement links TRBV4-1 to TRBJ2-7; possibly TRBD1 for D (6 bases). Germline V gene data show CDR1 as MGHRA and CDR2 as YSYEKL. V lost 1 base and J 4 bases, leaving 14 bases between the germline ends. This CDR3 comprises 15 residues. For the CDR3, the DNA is TGCGCCAGCAGCCAAGGATCAGGGGTTGGGTACGAGCAGTACTTC. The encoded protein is CASSQGSGVGYEQYF.

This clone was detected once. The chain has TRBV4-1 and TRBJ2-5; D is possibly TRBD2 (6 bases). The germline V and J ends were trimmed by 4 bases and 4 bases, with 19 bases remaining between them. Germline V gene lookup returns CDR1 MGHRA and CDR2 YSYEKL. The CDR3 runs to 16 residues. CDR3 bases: TGCGCCAGCAGCCCACTAGCTGGGGGGATCTTAGAGACCCAGTACTTC. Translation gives CASSPLAGGILETQYF.

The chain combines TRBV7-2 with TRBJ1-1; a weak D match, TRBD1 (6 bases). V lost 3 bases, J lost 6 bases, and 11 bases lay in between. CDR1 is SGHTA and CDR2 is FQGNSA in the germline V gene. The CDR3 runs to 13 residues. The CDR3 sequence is CASSFRGKSEAFF. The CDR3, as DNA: TGTGCCAGCAGCTTCAGGGGAAAGTCTGAAGCTTTCTTT.

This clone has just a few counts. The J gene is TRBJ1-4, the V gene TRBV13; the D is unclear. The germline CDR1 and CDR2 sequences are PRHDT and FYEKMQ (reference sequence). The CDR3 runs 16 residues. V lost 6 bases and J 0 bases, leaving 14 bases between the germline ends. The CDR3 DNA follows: TGTGCCAGCAGTTATGGGCGGGGTGCAACTAATGAAAAACTGTTTTTT. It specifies CASSYGRGATNEKLFF.

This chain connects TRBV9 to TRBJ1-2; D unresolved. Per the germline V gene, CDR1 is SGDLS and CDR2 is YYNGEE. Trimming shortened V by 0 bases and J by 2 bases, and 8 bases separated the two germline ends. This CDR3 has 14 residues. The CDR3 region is CASSVGGANYGYTF. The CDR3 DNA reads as TGTGCCAGCAGCGTAGGAGGAGCCAACTATGGCTACACCTTC. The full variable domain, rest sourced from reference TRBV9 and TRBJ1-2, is DSGVTQTPKHLITATGQRVTLRCSPRSGDLSVYWYQQSLDQGLQFLIQYYNGEERAKGNILERFSAQQFPDLHSELNLSSLELGDSALYFCASSVGGANYGYTFGSGTRLTVV.

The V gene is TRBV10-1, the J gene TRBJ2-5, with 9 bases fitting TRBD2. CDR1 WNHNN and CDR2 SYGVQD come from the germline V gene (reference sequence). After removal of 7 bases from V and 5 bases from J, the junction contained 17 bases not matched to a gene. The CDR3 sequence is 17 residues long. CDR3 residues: CASKSTLAGILRETQYF. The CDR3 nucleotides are TGCGCCAGCAAGTCGACTCTAGCGGGGATTCTACGGGAGACCCAGTACTTC.

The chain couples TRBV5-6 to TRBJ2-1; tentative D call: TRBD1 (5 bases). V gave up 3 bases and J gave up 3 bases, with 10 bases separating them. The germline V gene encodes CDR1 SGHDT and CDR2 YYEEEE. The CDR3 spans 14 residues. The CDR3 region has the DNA TGTGCCAGCAGCTCCAGGGTTATCTACAATGAGCAGTTCTTC. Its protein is CASSSRVIYNEQFF.

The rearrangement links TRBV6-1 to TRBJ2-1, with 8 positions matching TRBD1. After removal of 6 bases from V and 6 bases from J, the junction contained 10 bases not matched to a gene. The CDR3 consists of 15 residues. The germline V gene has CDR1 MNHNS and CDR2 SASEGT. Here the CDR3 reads CASRTNRGSANEQFF. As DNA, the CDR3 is TGTGCCAGCAGGACCAACAGGGGGTCTGCCAATGAGCAGTTCTTC.

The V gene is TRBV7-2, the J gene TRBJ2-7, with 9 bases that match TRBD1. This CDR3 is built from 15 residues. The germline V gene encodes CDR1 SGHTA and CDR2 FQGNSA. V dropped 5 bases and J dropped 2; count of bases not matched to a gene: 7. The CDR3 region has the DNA TGTGCCAGCAGCGAAGGGACAGGGCCTCCCTACGAGCAGTACTTC. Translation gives CASSEGTGPPYEQYF.

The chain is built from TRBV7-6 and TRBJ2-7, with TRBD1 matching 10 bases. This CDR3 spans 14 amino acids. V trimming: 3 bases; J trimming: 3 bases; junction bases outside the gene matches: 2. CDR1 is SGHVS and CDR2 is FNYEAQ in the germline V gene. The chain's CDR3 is CASSFGTGVYEQYF. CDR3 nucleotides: TGTGCCAGCAGCTTCGGGACAGGGGTCTACGAGCAGTACTTC. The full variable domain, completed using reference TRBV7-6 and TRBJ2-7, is GAGVSQSPRYKVTKRGQDVALRCDPISGHVSLYWYRQALGQGPEFLTYFNYEAQQDKSGLPNDRFSAERPEGSISTLTIQRTEQRDSAMYRCASSFGTGVYEQYFGPGTRLTVT.

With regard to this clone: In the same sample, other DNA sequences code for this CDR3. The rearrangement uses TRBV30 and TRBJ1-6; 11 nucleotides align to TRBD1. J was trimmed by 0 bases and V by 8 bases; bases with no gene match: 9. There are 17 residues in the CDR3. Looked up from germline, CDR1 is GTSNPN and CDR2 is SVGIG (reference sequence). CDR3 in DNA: TGTGCCACCTCCGGGACAGGGGGAAGCTCCTATAATTCACCCCTCCACTTT. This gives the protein CATSGTGGSSYNSPLHF.

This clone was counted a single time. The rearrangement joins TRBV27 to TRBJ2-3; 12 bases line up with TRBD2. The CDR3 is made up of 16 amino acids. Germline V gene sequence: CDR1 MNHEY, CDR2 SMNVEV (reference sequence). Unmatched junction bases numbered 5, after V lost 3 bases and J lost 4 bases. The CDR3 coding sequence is TGTGCCAGCAGTTTGGTCCTAGCGGGAGGGCCAGATACGCAGTATTTT. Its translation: CASSLVLAGGPDTQYF.

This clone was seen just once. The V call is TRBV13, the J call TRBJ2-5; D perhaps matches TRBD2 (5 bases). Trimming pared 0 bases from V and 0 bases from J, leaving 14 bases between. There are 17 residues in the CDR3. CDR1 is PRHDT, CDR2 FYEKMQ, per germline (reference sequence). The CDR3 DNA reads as TGTGCCAGCAGCTTAGGCCGGGGTCGGAAAGACCAAGAGACCCAGTACTTC. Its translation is CASSLGRGRKDQETQYF.

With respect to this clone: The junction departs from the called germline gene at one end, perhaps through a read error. The CDR3 DNA is TGTGCCAGCAGCGAAGACATTTACGGTGGAGCTTTCTTT. Protein: CASSEDIYGGAFF. The chain has TRBV14 and TRBJ1-1; D is unresolved. The CDR3 contains 13 residues. CDR1 SGHDN and CDR2 FVKESK come from the germline V gene. The entire variable domain, with the rest obtained from reference TRBV14 and TRBJ1-1, is as follows: EAGVTQFPSHSVIEKGQTVTLRCDPISGHDNLYWYRRVMGKEIKFLLHFVKESKQDESGMPNNRFLAERTGGTYSTLKVQPAELEDSGVYFCASSEDIYGGAFFGQGTRLTVV.

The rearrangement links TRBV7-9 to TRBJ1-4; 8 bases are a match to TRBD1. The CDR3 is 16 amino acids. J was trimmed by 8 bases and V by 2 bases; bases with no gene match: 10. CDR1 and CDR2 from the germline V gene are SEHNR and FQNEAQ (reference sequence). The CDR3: CASSLLSGQGGEKLFF. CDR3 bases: TGTGCCAGCAGCTTACTATCCGGACAGGGAGGGGAAAAACTGTTTTTT.